Listed here are 28 T cell receptor beta chains from one sample, sequenced in a study of blood T cells in healthy people across ages. Together with a sample-barcoded 5' primer, a J-beta primer mix was included in a second PCR lasting about 6 to 11 cycles. TCRdb reanalysed the 5' RACE reads using MiXCR and keeps one entry per CDR3 protein. The sample lists about a million distinct CDR3 sequences, 30% to 40% occurring once. The sample taken for sequencing was blood. The receptors derive from a man aged 18 to 30 in good health.

Only a few counts were recorded for this clonotype. V is TRBV20-1 and J is TRBJ2-3; perhaps TRBD2 as D (5 bases). Trimming left V 0 bases short and J 2 bases short, with 15 bases between. The CDR3 contains 16 residues. Germline V lookup: CDR1 DFQATT, CDR2 SNEGSKA (reference sequence). The CDR3 loop reads CSARDNLQTNTDTQYF. In nucleotides, the CDR3 is TGCAGTGCTAGAGACAACCTACAGACTAACACAGATACGCAGTATTTT.

The chain couples TRBV6-6 to TRBJ2-1; TRBD1 aligns across 9 bases. The CDR3 runs to 17 residues. Germline V lookup: CDR1 MNHNY, CDR2 SVGAGI (reference sequence). V shed 2 bases and J 1 base; nucleotides not matched to a gene: 6. In DNA, the CDR3 is TGTGCCAGCAGTTACCCAACCGGGACAGGGTCCTACAATGAGCAGTTCTTC. It yields the protein CASSYPTGTGSYNEQFF.

This clonotype was found a few times. The chain has TRBV5-1 and TRBJ1-1, with TRBD1 matching over 9 bases. From germline, CDR1 is SGHRS and CDR2 YFSETQ. V lost 3 bases, J lost 7 bases, and 4 bases stayed unmatched. The CDR3 spans 13 residues. The CDR3 loop reads CASSWDREDEAFF. The DNA for the CDR3 is TGCGCCAGCAGCTGGGACAGGGAGGATGAAGCTTTCTTT. Together with reference TRBV5-1 and TRBJ1-1, the CDR3 gives the full variable domain: KAGVTQTPRYLIKTRGQQVTLSCSPISGHRSVSWYQQTPGQGLQFLFEYFSETQRNKGNFPGRFSGRQFSNSRSEMNVSTLELGDSALYLCASSWDREDEAFFGQGTRLTVV.

As to this clonotype: This clone may be a read error of a much larger clone one base away. The chain employs TRBV25-1 and TRBJ1-6, with no clear D. This CDR3 is built from 14 residues. The germline V gene encodes CDR1 MGHDK and CDR2 SYGVNS. The DNA of the CDR3 is TGTGCCAGCAGTGTGTTGGGCACAAATTCACCCCCCCACTTT. Protein product: CASSVLGTNSPPHF. The full variable domain, its missing parts supplied by reference TRBV25-1 and TRBJ1-6, is EADIYQTPRYLVIGTGKKITLECSQTMGHDKMYWYQQDPGMELHLIHYSYGVNSTEKGDLSSESTVSRIRTEHFPLTLESARPSHTSQYLCASSVLGTNSPPHFGNGTRLTVT.

The gene calls are TRBV29-1 and TRBJ2-1, with D uncertain. CDR1 and CDR2 from the germline V gene are SQVTM and ANQGSEA. CDR3 length: 13 residues. The germline V and J ends were trimmed by 1 base and 1 base, with 5 bases remaining between them. CDR3 residues: CSVEGGSYNEQFF. Written as DNA, the CDR3 is TGCAGCGTTGAAGGTGGGTCCTACAATGAGCAGTTCTTC.

This chain links TRBV2 with TRBJ2-5; weak D call: TRBD1 (6 bases). Germline assignment: CDR1 SNHLY and CDR2 FYNNEI. V lost 5 bases to trimming and J lost 5 bases, with 9 bases between them. This CDR3 is 12 amino acids long. DNA for the CDR3: TGTGCCAGCAGTACAGGGTTTGAGACCCAGTACTTC. Translation gives CASSTGFETQYF.

There are a few counts of this clonotype. The rearrangement links TRBV9 to TRBJ1-1; no clear D. CDR1 SGDLS and CDR2 YYNGEE come from the germline V gene. CDR3 length: 13 amino acids. The V and J ends lost 0 bases and 6 bases respectively, with 9 bases between them. CDR3 in amino acids: CASSVGGSSEAFF. As DNA, the CDR3 is TGTGCCAGCAGCGTAGGTGGGTCCTCTGAAGCTTTCTTT.

This clonotype was observed once. The genes are TRBV7-9 and TRBJ1-3; D possibly corresponds to TRBD1 (6 bases). CDR3 size: 13 residues. The V and J ends lost 3 bases and 9 bases respectively, with 12 bases between them. Germline V gene lookup returns CDR1 SEHNR and CDR2 FQNEAQ (reference sequence). The CDR3 nucleotides read TGTGCCAGCAGCTTTCAGGGGACTGGCACCATATATTTT. Its protein is CASSFQGTGTIYF.

The chain uses TRBV12-3 or TRBV12-4 and TRBJ2-6; a possible D gene is TRBD2 (6 bases). Trimming stripped 11 bases from V and 1 base from J, with 12 bases between. The CDR3 runs 14 residues. CDR3 DNA: TGTGCCGGGGGACTGGGATCTGGGGCCAACGTCCTGACTTTC. The encoded protein is CAGGLGSGANVLTF.

This clonotype was found a few times. The V call is TRBV15, the J call TRBJ2-3, with TRBD2 matching 9 bases. V dropped 2 bases and J dropped 1; count of bases not matched to a gene: 1. Germline V CDR1 and CDR2: LNHNV, YYDKDF (reference sequence). The CDR3 has 15 amino acids. The CDR3 DNA is TGTGCCACCAGCAGAATAGCGGGAGGCACAGATACGCAGTATTTT. This sequence encodes CATSRIAGGTDTQYF.

CDR3 sequence (DNA): TGTGCCATCAGCTGGACAGGGGGTAACACTGAAGCTTTCTTT. It translates to CAISWTGGNTEAFF. The chain has TRBV10-3 and TRBJ1-1; 10 nucleotides match TRBD1. The CDR3 has 14 amino acids. Looked up from germline, CDR1 is ENHRY and CDR2 is SYGVKD. J was trimmed by 2 bases and V by 6 bases; bases with no gene match: 3.

The genes are TRBV2 and TRBJ1-1, with D unresolved. The germline V gene has CDR1 SNHLY and CDR2 FYNNEI. This CDR3 has 15 residues. Deletions cut 5 bases from V and 1 base from J, with 14 bases between. In DNA, the CDR3 is TGTGCCAGCAGTCTCCTCGGCGGCAAGAACACTGAAGCTTTCTTT. It specifies CASSLLGGKNTEAFF.

The chain uses TRBV7-9 and TRBJ1-1; perhaps TRBD1 as D (5 bases). Trimming cost V 3 bases and J 4 bases, with 9 bases left between them. Germline values: CDR1 SEHNR, CDR2 FQNEAQ (reference sequence). The CDR3 is made up of 13 amino acids. CDR3 region: CASSLIDSTEAFF. CDR3 nucleotides: TGTGCCAGCAGCTTGATTGACAGCACTGAAGCTTTCTTT.

The V gene is TRBV21-1, the J gene TRBJ1-1; the table gives TRBD1 as D, unverified against the DNA. TRBV21-1 is designated a pseudogene. The CDR3 totals 15 residues. The CDR3 loop reads CASSRGDRGLTEAFF. The CDR3 nucleotides read TGTGCCAGCAGCAGGGGGGACAGGGGGCTGACTGAAGCTTTCTTT.

The chain combines TRBV15 with TRBJ1-2; D is uncertain. The V gene lost 0 bases and the J gene lost 6 bases, with 11 bases spanning the gap. CDR1 is LNHNV and CDR2 is YYDKDF in the germline V gene (reference sequence). This CDR3 contains 14 residues. CDR3 amino acids: CATSRDGDPDGYTF. CDR3 in DNA: TGTGCCACCAGCAGAGATGGCGATCCCGATGGCTACACCTTC.

Worth noting for this clonotype: One junction end does not reproduce the germline sequence, and a read error may be involved. The J gene is TRBJ2-3, the V gene TRBV3-1, with unresolved D. Germline assignment: CDR1 LGHDT and CDR2 YNNKEL (reference sequence). The CDR3 consists of 15 residues. The CDR3 nucleotides read TGTGCCCGCAGTCAAGATAGTGGCGTGCGGGATACGCAGTATTTT. Amino acids: CARSQDSGVRDTQYF.

This clonotype occurred a few times. The chain links TRBV6-5 to TRBJ2-7, with 9 nucleotides matching TRBD1. V lost 0 bases and J lost 7; bases outside the gene matches: 7. Looked up from germline, CDR1 is MNHEY and CDR2 is SVGAGI. The CDR3 loop spans 15 amino acids. CDR3 coding DNA: TGTGCCAGCAGTTACTCCGGGACAGGGTTTTGGGAGCAGTACTTC. Protein product: CASSYSGTGFWEQYF.

The genes are TRBV7-2 and TRBJ1-6; TRBD1 is a possible D gene (5 bases). The CDR3 totals 14 residues. The germline CDR1 and CDR2 sequences are SGHTA and FQGNSA. Trimming left V 5 bases short and J 7 bases short, with 12 bases between. The CDR3 reads CASSLDIFNSPLHF. In DNA form, the CDR3 reads TGTGCCAGCAGCCTGGACATCTTCAATTCACCCCTCCACTTT.

The rearrangement links TRBV6-6 to TRBJ1-1, with 10 bases lining up with TRBD1. From germline, CDR1 is MNHNY and CDR2 SVGAGI (reference sequence). This CDR3 has 14 amino acids. V was clipped by 5 bases and J by 6 bases; unmatched bases: 6. This chain's CDR3 is CASSTDRGSPEAFF. CDR3 coding DNA: TGTGCCAGCAGTACGGACAGGGGGTCCCCTGAAGCTTTCTTT.

This clonotype was seen more than once but under ten times. The chain has TRBV29-1 and TRBJ1-2; perhaps TRBD1 as D (5 bases). The CDR3 spans 13 residues. Trimming removed 0 bases from V and 5 bases from J, with 10 bases in between. Looked up from germline, CDR1 is SQVTM and CDR2 is ANQGSEA. The CDR3: CSVEEGDSYGYTF. In DNA form, the CDR3 reads TGCAGCGTTGAAGAAGGGGACTCATATGGCTACACCTTC.

The genes are TRBV13 and TRBJ2-5; D is unresolved. There are 12 residues in the CDR3. V was pared by 5 bases and J by 4 bases, with 8 bases between. Germline V gene lookup returns CDR1 PRHDT and CDR2 FYEKMQ (reference sequence). CDR3 region: CASSKGTETQYF. For the CDR3, the DNA is TGTGCCAGCAGCAAGGGAACAGAGACCCAGTACTTC.

This chain connects TRBV20-1 to TRBJ1-2; D is undetermined. CDR3 length: 13 amino acids. In germline, CDR1 is DFQATT, CDR2 SNEGSKA (reference sequence). Trimming cost V 3 bases and J 2 bases, with 10 bases left between them. The CDR3 loop reads CSARRTGNYGYTF. For the CDR3, the DNA is TGCAGTGCTAGGAGGACGGGGAACTATGGCTACACCTTC.

This clonotype was found a few times. V is TRBV5-1 and J is TRBJ2-7; D is uncertain. Germline loops: CDR1 SGHRS, CDR2 YFSETQ. Trimming pared 2 bases from V and 3 bases from J, leaving 9 bases between. The CDR3 is 13 residues long. This CDR3 is CASSFGPNYEQYF. The DNA for the CDR3 is TGCGCCAGCAGCTTTGGACCGAACTACGAGCAGTACTTC.

The chain carries TRBV18 and TRBJ1-2, with D possibly being TRBD1 (6 bases). The V gene lost 0 bases and the J gene lost 0 bases, with 14 bases spanning the gap. The CDR3 consists of 17 residues. CDR1 KGHSH and CDR2 LQKENI come from the germline V gene. The DNA of the CDR3 is TGTGCCAGCTCACCACCGTCAACGGGGGGCGCTAACTATGGCTACACCTTC. This codes for CASSPPSTGGANYGYTF.

The CDR3 nucleotides read TGTGCCAGCAGCTTATGGGACACCACAACTAATGAAAAACTGTTTTTT. Protein product: CASSLWDTTTNEKLFF. The chain has TRBV7-3 and TRBJ1-4, with D maybe TRBD1 (6 bases). CDR1 and CDR2 from the germline V gene are SGHTA and FQGTGA. Trimming cost V 2 bases and J 0 bases, with 10 bases left between them. This CDR3 has 16 residues.

This chain connects TRBV12-3 or TRBV12-4 to TRBJ1-6; 8 bases match TRBD1. The ends lost 5 bases at V and 8 bases at J; junction bases unmatched: 8. The CDR3 has 15 residues. CDR3 nucleotides: TGTGCCAGCAGTCAAAACAGGGGGACGGATTCACCCCTCCACTTT. As protein: CASSQNRGTDSPLHF.

V and J are TRBV7-9 and TRBJ2-3; TRBD1 might be the D (6 bases). The V end was cut by 1 base, the J end by 5 bases, with 16 bases between. CDR3 length: 16 amino acids. Germline V CDR1 and CDR2: SEHNR, FQNEAQ (reference sequence). DNA of the CDR3: TGTGCCAGCAGCTTAGACCCGATAGCCAGGGGAGATACGCAGTATTTT. Translating it yields CASSLDPIARGDTQYF.

The V call is TRBV20-1, the J call TRBJ1-5, with D tentatively TRBD1 (5 bases). V dropped 2 bases and J dropped 7 bases, with 18 bases sitting between them. Germline CDR1 DFQATT, CDR2 SNEGSKA (reference sequence). This CDR3 region has 15 residues. The CDR3 here is CSARPQRGRVQPQHF. The CDR3 DNA reads as TGCAGTGCTAGACCCCAGCGGGGGAGGGTCCAGCCCCAGCATTTT.